One sample yielded the 16 T cell receptor beta chains listed below, sequenced in a study of CD8+CD57+ T cells in acquired aplastic anemia. The sequenced patients had an expansion of CD8+CD57+ cells seen by flow cytometry. The TCR beta profiling, which covered VDJ combination and CDR3 sequence, was carried out using genomic DNA as the template. Each CDR3 protein gets one entry after TCRdb re-called the reads with MiXCR. The sample yields about half a million distinct CDR3 sequences, roughly 34% seen once. Source material: sorted CD4+, CD8+, or CD8+CD57+ T cells (not recorded which) from PBMCs. The receptors here all came from a human donor with aplastic anemia.

The CDR3 bases are TGTGCCAGCAGCCGAGGGGGAGCGGGAGGCTCCTACGAGCAGTACTTC. It is translated as CASSRGGAGGSYEQYF. The chain couples TRBV6-1 to TRBJ2-7, with TRBD2 matching 9 bases. The CDR3 has 16 residues. CDR1 is MNHNS, CDR2 SASEGT, per germline. The J segment lost 0 bases and the V segment lost 6 bases, leaving 9 bases of the junction unmatched.

This chain links TRBV30 with TRBJ1-2; D is possibly TRBD1 (6 bases). The CDR3 sequence is 13 residues long. CDR1 and CDR2 from the germline V gene are GTSNPN and SVGIG (reference sequence). V lost 3 bases and J lost 4, with 12 bases in between. CDR3 coding DNA: TGTGCCTGGAGGGGCGGGACACCCTATGGCTACACCTTC. It yields the protein CAWRGGTPYGYTF.

This clonotype was seen only a few times. This chain links TRBV5-1 with TRBJ2-1, with TRBD2 matching 8 bases. The CDR3 length is 15 residues. Trimming took 0 bases from V and 4 from J; bases not matched to a gene: 3. CDR1 is SGHRS and CDR2 is YFSETQ in the germline V gene. CDR3 amino acids: CASSLEASGYNEQFF. As DNA, the CDR3 is TGCGCCAGCAGCTTGGAAGCTAGCGGGTACAATGAGCAGTTCTTC.

This clonotype was observed many times. V and J are TRBV2 and TRBJ1-2, with D perhaps TRBD1 (5 bases). Trimming cost V 4 bases and J 4 bases, with 13 bases left between them. This CDR3 is 14 amino acids long. The V gene's germline CDR1 is SNHLY and CDR2 FYNNEI. CDR3 bases: TGTGCCAGCAGTGCGTCCAGGGTTAGCTATGGCTACACCTTC. Translating gives CASSASRVSYGYTF. Complete variable domain (other parts from reference TRBV2 and TRBJ1-2): EPEVTQTPSHQVTQMGQEVILRCVPISNHLYFYWYRQILGQKVEFLVSFYNNEISEKSEIFDDQFSVERPDGSNFTLKIRSTKLEDSAMYFCASSASRVSYGYTFGSGTRLTVV.

The chain joins TRBV14 to TRBJ1-5, with D possibly matching TRBD1 (5 bases). The CDR3 consists of 14 residues. Germline CDR1 and CDR2: SGHDN and FVKESK. V was pared by 6 bases and J by 4 bases, with 13 bases between. The CDR3 protein is CASRRGSGNQPQHF. The CDR3 DNA reads TGTGCCAGCAGAAGGGGAAGCGGGAATCAGCCCCAGCATTTT.

V usage is TRBV7-8 and J usage is TRBJ2-1, with D tentatively TRBD1 or TRBD2 (5 bases each). The germline V gene encodes CDR1 SGHVS and CDR2 FQNEAQ. The CDR3 sequence is 15 residues long. Between the trimmed V and J ends, which lost 6 bases and 3 bases, there was a span of 15 bases. Here the CDR3 DNA reads TGTGCCAGCAGTGGTGGGGCGGGTGTCTACAATGAGCAGTTCTTC. It encodes CASSGGAGVYNEQFF. Supplemented by reference TRBV7-8 and TRBJ2-1, the full variable domain reads GAGVSQSPRYKVAKRGQDVALRCDPISGHVSLFWYQQALGQGPEFLTYFQNEAQLDKSGLPSDRFFAERPEGSVSTLKIQRTQQEDSAVYLCASSGGAGVYNEQFFGPGTRLTVL.

The sample holds many counts of this clonotype. This chain connects TRBV4-3 to TRBJ2-7; the match to TRBD1 covers 7 bases. The trim removed 4 bases at V and 0 bases at J, leaving 6 bases unmatched. Germline V gives CDR1 LGHNA, CDR2 YSLEER. CDR3 length equals 15 residues. The CDR3 sequence: CASSLGDRASYEQYF. The CDR3 DNA follows: TGCGCCAGCAGCCTTGGGGACAGAGCCTCCTACGAGCAGTACTTC.

This clonotype was seen ten or more times. The chain recombines TRBV19 with TRBJ2-3; 7 bases are shared with TRBD2. Germline-derived CDR1 and CDR2 are LNHDA and SQIVND (reference sequence). The CDR3 runs to 14 residues. V was clipped by 2 bases and J by 4 bases; unmatched bases: 3. CDR3 sequence (DNA): TGTGCCAGTAGTATACGAAGCGGGGCAGATACGCAGTATTTT. Protein product: CASSIRSGADTQYF. Variable domain in full (rest from reference TRBV19 and TRBJ2-3): DGGITQSPKYLFRKEGQNVTLSCEQNLNHDAMYWYRQDPGQGLRLIYYSQIVNDFQKGDIAEGYSVSREKKESFPLTVTSAQKNPTAFYLCASSIRSGADTQYFGPGTRLTVL.

The chain joins TRBV9 to TRBJ1-4, with D possibly being TRBD1 (5 bases). From germline, CDR1 is SGDLS and CDR2 YYNGEE. This CDR3 spans 15 amino acids. V was pared by 7 bases and J by 7 bases, with 20 bases between. Here the CDR3 DNA reads TGTGCCAGCTCACCACCGGCCAGGGCAGGTGAAAAACTGTTTTTT. Translation: CASSPPARAGEKLFF.

The chain links TRBV15 to TRBJ2-7; 9 bases map to TRBD1. Germline-derived CDR1 and CDR2 are LNHNV and YYDKDF (reference sequence). The CDR3 totals 17 residues. Trimming took 0 bases from V and 6 from J; bases not matched to a gene: 12. The CDR3 reads CATSREGTGGRRVEQYF. CDR3 DNA: TGTGCCACCAGCAGAGAGGGAACAGGGGGCAGACGTGTCGAGCAGTACTTC.

V and J are TRBV7-3 and TRBJ2-1; TRBD2 aligns across 14 bases. J was trimmed by 10 bases and V by 6 bases; bases with no gene match: 8. The CDR3 has 15 residues. The germline V gene encodes CDR1 SGHTA and CDR2 FQGTGA. This CDR3 is CASSPGLAGGYEQFF. In DNA, the CDR3 is TGTGCCAGCAGTCCCGGACTAGCGGGAGGATACGAGCAGTTCTTC.

CDR3 DNA sequence: TGTGCCAGCAGCCAAGTAAGCGGGCCCTCCTACGAGCAGTACTTC. Protein product: CASSQVSGPSYEQYF. V gene TRBV6-1 combines with J gene TRBJ2-7, with D perhaps matching TRBD2 (6 bases). The CDR3 spans 15 residues. Trimming pared 6 bases from V and 0 bases from J, leaving 15 bases between. The germline V gene has CDR1 MNHNS and CDR2 SASEGT.

This chain links TRBV6-5 with TRBJ2-2, with 9 positions matching TRBD2. The CDR3 is made up of 17 amino acids. The ends lost 4 bases at V and 6 bases at J; junction bases unmatched: 12. Germline assignment: CDR1 MNHEY and CDR2 SVGAGI. The CDR3 DNA reads as TGTGCCAGCAGTTTGACTAGCGGAATTACAATCTCCGGGGAGCTGTTTTTT. Translating it yields CASSLTSGITISGELFF.

This clonotype appeared many times. The V and J genes are TRBV15 and TRBJ1-4; D unclear. This CDR3 has 10 amino acids. Germline V gene sequence: CDR1 LNHNV, CDR2 YYDKDF (reference sequence). The V gene lost 4 bases and the J gene lost 10 bases, with 4 bases spanning the gap. The CDR3 nucleotides read TGTGCCACCAGCAACGGAAAACTGTTTTTT. Translated, it gives CATSNGKLFF.

This clonotype was seen at least ten times. The chain carries TRBV19 and TRBJ2-7, with a weak D call TRBD1 (5 bases). Germline V gene sequence: CDR1 LNHDA, CDR2 SQIVND (reference sequence). The CDR3 extends over 14 amino acids. V lost 0 bases to trimming and J lost 3 bases, with 9 bases between them. In DNA form, the CDR3 reads TGTGCCAGTAGTATAGATCAGACAGTCTACGAGCAGTACTTC. Translating it yields CASSIDQTVYEQYF.

In this sample, this clonotype turned up many times. V gene TRBV10-3 combines with J gene TRBJ1-6; weak D call: TRBD1 (5 bases). Germline CDR1 and CDR2: ENHRY and SYGVKD. The CDR3 consists of 14 residues. The V gene lost 4 bases and the J gene lost 9 bases, with 13 bases spanning the gap. The CDR3 DNA reads TGTGCCATCAGTGGTGTCAGGGAGGGTTCACCCCTCCACTTT. This encodes CAISGVREGSPLHF.